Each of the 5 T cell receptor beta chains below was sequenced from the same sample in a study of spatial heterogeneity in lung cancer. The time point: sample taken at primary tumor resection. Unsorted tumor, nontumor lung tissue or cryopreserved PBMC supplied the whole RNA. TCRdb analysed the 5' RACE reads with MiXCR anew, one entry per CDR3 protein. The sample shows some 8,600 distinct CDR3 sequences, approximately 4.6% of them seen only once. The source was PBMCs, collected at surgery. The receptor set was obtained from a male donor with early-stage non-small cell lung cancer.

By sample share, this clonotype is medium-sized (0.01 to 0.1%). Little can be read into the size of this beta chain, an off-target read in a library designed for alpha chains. Here the CDR3 reads CASSPTGTSTDTQYF. The DNA of the CDR3 is TGTGCCAGCAGCCCGACCGGGACTAGCACAGATACGCAGTATTTT. V is TRBV9 and J is TRBJ2-3, with D possibly matching TRBD2 (6 bases). CDR1 is SGDLS and CDR2 is YYNGEE in the germline V gene. The V gene lost 4 bases and the J gene lost 0 bases, with 12 bases spanning the gap. CDR3 length: 15 residues.

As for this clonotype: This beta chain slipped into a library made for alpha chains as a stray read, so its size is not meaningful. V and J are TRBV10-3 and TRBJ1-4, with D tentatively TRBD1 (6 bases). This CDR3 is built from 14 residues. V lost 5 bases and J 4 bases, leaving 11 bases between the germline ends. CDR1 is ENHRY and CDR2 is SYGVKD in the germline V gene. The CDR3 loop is CAISRDTYNEKLFF. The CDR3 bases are TGTGCCATCAGTCGGGACACCTATAATGAAAAACTGTTTTTT.

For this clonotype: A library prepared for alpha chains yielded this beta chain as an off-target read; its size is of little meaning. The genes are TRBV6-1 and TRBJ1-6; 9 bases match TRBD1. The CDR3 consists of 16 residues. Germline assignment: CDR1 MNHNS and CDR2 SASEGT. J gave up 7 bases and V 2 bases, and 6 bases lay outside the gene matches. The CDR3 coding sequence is TGTGCCAGCAGTGAAAACACCGGACAGGGGAATTCACCCCTCCACTTT. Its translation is CASSENTGQGNSPLHF.

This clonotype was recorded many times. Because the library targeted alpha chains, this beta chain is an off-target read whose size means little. This chain's CDR3 is CSAGKENIQYF. The CDR3 coding sequence is TGCAGTGCAGGGAAGGAAAACATTCAGTACTTC. The chain recombines TRBV20-1 with TRBJ2-4; D unclear. Trimming cost V 6 bases and J 5 bases, with 8 bases left between them. CDR3 length: 11 residues. Germline loops: CDR1 DFQATT, CDR2 SNEGSKA (reference sequence).

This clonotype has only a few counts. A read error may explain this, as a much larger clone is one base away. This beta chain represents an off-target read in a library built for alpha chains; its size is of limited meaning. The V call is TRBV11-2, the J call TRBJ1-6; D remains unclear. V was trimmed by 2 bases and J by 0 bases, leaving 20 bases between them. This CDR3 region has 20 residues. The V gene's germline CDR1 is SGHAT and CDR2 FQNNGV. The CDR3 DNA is TGTGCCAGCAGCTTATTCTTGGCCGAAAGCACCGACTCCTATAATTCACCCCTCCACTTT. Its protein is CASSLFLAESTDSYNSPLHF.